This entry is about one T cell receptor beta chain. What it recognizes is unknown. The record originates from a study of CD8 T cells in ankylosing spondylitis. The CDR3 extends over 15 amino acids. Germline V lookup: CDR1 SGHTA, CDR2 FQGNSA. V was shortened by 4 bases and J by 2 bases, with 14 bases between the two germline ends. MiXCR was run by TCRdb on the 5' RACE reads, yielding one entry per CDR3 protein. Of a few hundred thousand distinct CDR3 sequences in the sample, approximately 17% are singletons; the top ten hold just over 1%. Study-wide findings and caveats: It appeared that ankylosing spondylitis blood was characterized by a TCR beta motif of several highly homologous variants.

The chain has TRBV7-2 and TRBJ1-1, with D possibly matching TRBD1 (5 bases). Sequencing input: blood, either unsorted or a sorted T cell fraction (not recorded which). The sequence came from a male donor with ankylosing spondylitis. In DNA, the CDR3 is TGTGCCAGCAGCTCACCGGGGCCCCTAAACACTGAAGCTTTCTTT. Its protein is CASSSPGPLNTEAFF.